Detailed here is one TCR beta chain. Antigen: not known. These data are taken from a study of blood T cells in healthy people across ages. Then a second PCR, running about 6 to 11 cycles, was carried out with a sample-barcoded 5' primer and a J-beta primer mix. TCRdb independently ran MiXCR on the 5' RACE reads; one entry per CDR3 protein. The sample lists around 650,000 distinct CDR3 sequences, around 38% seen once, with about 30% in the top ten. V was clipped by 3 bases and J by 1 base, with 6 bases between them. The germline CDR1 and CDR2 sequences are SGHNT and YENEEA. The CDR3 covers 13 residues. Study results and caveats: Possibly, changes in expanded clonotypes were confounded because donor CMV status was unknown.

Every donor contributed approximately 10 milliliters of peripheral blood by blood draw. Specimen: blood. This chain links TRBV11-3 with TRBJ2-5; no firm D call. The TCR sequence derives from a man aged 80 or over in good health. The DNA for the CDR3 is TGTGCCAGCAGCTTCCTTTTCCAAGAGACCCAGTACTTC. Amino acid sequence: CASSFLFQETQYF. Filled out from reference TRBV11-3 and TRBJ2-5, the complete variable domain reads EAGVVQSPRYKIIEKKQPVAFWCNPISGHNTLYWYLQNLGQGPELLIRYENEEAVDDSQLPKDRFSAERLKGVDSTLKIQPAELGDSAVYLCASSFLFQETQYFGPGTRLLVL.